The clone carrying this T cell receptor (beta chain) appeared a few times. Antigen: not known. Individual cDNA molecules received unique molecular identifiers during library preparation. MiXCR, run by TCRdb on the 5' RACE reads, gives a single entry per CDR3 protein. Of tens of thousands of distinct CDR3 sequences listed, roughly 12% are singletons. This sample stems from a study of early T cells in non-severe SARS-CoV-2 infection. The overall study: Alpha and beta chains were unpaired, from unsorted whole-blood bulk RNA.

Overall study results and limits: Anti-spike CD8 responses were favored by VDJdb matching, which missed private and CD4 specificities.

Germline-derived CDR1 and CDR2 are SGHVS and FNYEAQ. After removal of 4 bases from V and 5 bases from J, the junction contained 7 bases not matched to a gene. The CDR3 loop spans 15 amino acids. V gene TRBV7-6 combines with J gene TRBJ2-1; 8 bases line up with TRBD2. Sequenced input: whole blood. The sequence came from an adult who was a healthcare worker with PCR-confirmed SARS-CoV-2 infection or an uninfected control (not recorded which). This chain's CDR3 is CASSSPGLGHNEQFF. The CDR3, as DNA: TGTGCCAGCAGCTCGCCGGGACTAGGGCACAATGAGCAGTTCTTC.